This entry lists 22 T cell receptor beta chains sequenced from one sample in a study of shared clonotypes between healthy human individuals. TCRdb's copy holds only in-frame clones and misses some; the assay was immunoSEQ multiplex PCR. This repertoire shows 2 million to 3 million clones, roughly 93% found once; its top ten account for 0.36%. Sequenced input: naive CD4+ T cells from PBMCs. Subset noted: CD45RA+ positively selected. These receptors came from a man younger than 35 in good health. Some clones in this sample may be carry-over from other donors' samples.

CDR3 bases: TGTGCCTGGACTAGCGGGACCCCAGATACGCAGTATTTT. Residues: CAWTSGTPDTQYF. This chain links TRBV30 with TRBJ2-3, with 9 bases that match TRBD2. Per germline, CDR1 GTSNPN and CDR2 SVGIG (reference sequence). V lost 4 bases and J lost 4; bases outside the gene matches: 3. This CDR3 spans 13 amino acids.

The chain combines TRBV7-9 with TRBJ2-4; D may be TRBD1 (6 bases). The CDR3 has 18 residues. V was cut by 1 base and J by 8 bases, with 24 bases left in between. Germline CDR1 SEHNR, CDR2 FQNEAQ (reference sequence). In DNA form, the CDR3 reads TGTGCCAGCAGCTTAGGCGGTACAGCAGGGGCGTCCTACGACATTCAGTACTTC. As protein: CASSLGGTAGASYDIQYF.

The DNA of the CDR3 is TGTGCCAGTAGTCCAGGACTTACAACCTTGGGCTACACCTTC. Its translation is CASSPGLTTLGYTF. The chain carries TRBV19 and TRBJ1-2; D ambiguous. CDR1 is LNHDA, CDR2 SQIVND, per germline (reference sequence). The V end lost 5 bases, the J end lost 8 bases, and 18 bases lay between the germline ends. This CDR3 spans 14 amino acids.

The gene calls are TRBV27 and TRBJ2-7; D ambiguous. The CDR3 extends over 14 amino acids. Between the trimmed V and J ends, which lost 3 bases and 6 bases, there was a span of 15 bases. Germline CDR1 MNHEY, CDR2 SMNVEV (reference sequence). The CDR3 coding sequence is TGTGCCAGCAGTTTTTTGGGTGGCCCGTCCGAGCAGTACTTC. Its protein is CASSFLGGPSEQYF.

This clone is a singleton in its sample. V is TRBV2 and J is TRBJ2-7, with 11 bases that match TRBD2. The V gene's germline CDR1 is SNHLY and CDR2 FYNNEI. The V segment lost 8 bases and the J segment 3 bases; nucleotides outside the gene matches: 6. The CDR3 loop spans 14 amino acids. The CDR3 region is CASVGLAGYYEQYF. The CDR3 DNA sequence: TGTGCCAGCGTTGGACTAGCGGGCTACTACGAGCAGTACTTC.

The J gene is TRBJ1-5, the V gene TRBV28, with D possibly matching TRBD1 (6 bases). The V gene's germline CDR1 is MDHEN and CDR2 SYDVKM. This CDR3 has 15 amino acids. Trimming shortened V by 7 bases and J by 4 bases, and 17 bases separated the two germline ends. CDR3 protein: CASNLGTLGNQPQHF. In nucleotides, the CDR3 is TGTGCCAGCAATCTCGGGACATTGGGGAATCAGCCCCAGCATTTT.

V usage is TRBV5-1 and J usage is TRBJ1-6, with D unclear. CDR3 length: 15 residues. The V and J ends lost 0 bases and 7 bases respectively, with 11 bases between them. CDR1 and CDR2 from the germline V gene are SGHRS and YFSETQ. CDR3 in DNA: TGCGCCAGCAGCTTGGGGCCGGAGGGAAATTCACCCCTCCACTTT. It specifies CASSLGPEGNSPLHF. Full variable domain (remainder filled in from reference TRBV5-1 and TRBJ1-6): KAGVTQTPRYLIKTRGQQVTLSCSPISGHRSVSWYQQTPGQGLQFLFEYFSETQRNKGNFPGRFSGRQFSNSRSEMNVSTLELGDSALYLCASSLGPEGNSPLHFGNGTRLTVT.

The chain joins TRBV7-9 to TRBJ2-7; D remains ambiguous. The germline V and J ends were trimmed by 2 bases and 5 bases, with 7 bases remaining between them. This CDR3 contains 12 residues. Germline CDR1 reads SEHNR; CDR2 reads FQNEAQ (reference sequence). For the CDR3, the DNA is TGTGCCAGCAGCTTAAACTTCAACGAGCAGTACTTC. Protein product: CASSLNFNEQYF.

The gene calls are TRBV19 and TRBJ2-7, with TRBD2 identical over 11 bases. Germline values: CDR1 LNHDA, CDR2 SQIVND (reference sequence). The CDR3 spans 14 residues. After removal of 8 bases from V and 7 bases from J, the junction contained 10 bases not matched to a gene. CDR3 sequence (DNA): TGTGCCAGTGCCCCGACTAGCGGGATGGGTGAGCAGTACTTC. Translation: CASAPTSGMGEQYF.

The CDR3 DNA sequence: TGTGCCAGCAGTTGGGAGGGGGCGGTGAACACTGAAGCTTTCTTT. It encodes CASSWEGAVNTEAFF. This chain uses TRBV7-9 with TRBJ1-1; 7 bases map to TRBD1. Germline V gene lookup returns CDR1 SEHNR and CDR2 FQNEAQ (reference sequence). CDR3 length: 15 amino acids. J was trimmed by 0 bases and V by 6 bases; bases with no gene match: 7.

The gene calls are TRBV11-2 and TRBJ2-2; 8 nucleotides agree with TRBD1. The CDR3 spans 16 residues. Germline-derived CDR1 and CDR2 are SGHAT and FQNNGV. Losses at the gene ends were 3 bases for V and 6 bases for J; bases not matched to a gene: 9. The CDR3 DNA reads as TGTGCCAGCAGCTTTGACGCCAACAGGGGGTCCGGGGAGCTGTTTTTT. It encodes CASSFDANRGSGELFF.

The chain combines TRBV7-2 with TRBJ1-6, with 8 bases identical to TRBD1. This CDR3 has 15 amino acids. V was pared by 2 bases and J by 10 bases, with 7 bases of the junction left unmatched. Germline values: CDR1 SGHTA, CDR2 FQGNSA. In DNA form, the CDR3 reads TGTGCCAGCAGCTTAAGGGCAGGGGGCGAATCACCCCTCCACTTT. Encoded protein: CASSLRAGGESPLHF.

Comments on this clone: Distinct nucleotide sequences in the sample also encode this CDR3. The chain combines TRBV29-1 with TRBJ2-5; D perhaps matches TRBD1 (6 bases). V was shortened by 3 bases and J by 4 bases, with 9 bases between the two germline ends. This CDR3 comprises 12 residues. The V gene's germline CDR1 is SQVTM and CDR2 ANQGSEA. For the CDR3, the DNA is TGCAGCGTTGAGGGGGCAGGAGAGACCCAGTACTTC. The encoded protein is CSVEGAGETQYF.

The J gene is TRBJ1-1, the V gene TRBV7-3; D perhaps matches TRBD1 (5 bases). This CDR3 contains 16 residues. The V end was cut by 3 bases, the J end by 4 bases, with 18 bases between. From germline, CDR1 is SGHTA and CDR2 FQGTGA. This chain's CDR3 is CASSFLNYPGSTEAFF. The DNA of the CDR3 is TGTGCCAGCAGCTTCCTGAATTACCCAGGGAGCACTGAAGCTTTCTTT.

The rearrangement links TRBV29-1 to TRBJ2-2; 10 bases agree with TRBD1. Trimming at V came to 5 bases and at J to 3 bases, leaving 3 bases not matched to a gene. CDR1 is SQVTM and CDR2 is ANQGSEA in the germline V gene. This CDR3 has 14 amino acids. The CDR3 reads CSVLDRGDTGELFF. Written as DNA, the CDR3 is TGCAGCGTTTTGGACAGGGGGGACACCGGGGAGCTGTTTTTT.

The chain uses TRBV7-2 and TRBJ2-7; TRBD2 aligns across 9 bases. CDR3 length equals 14 residues. V lost 4 bases, J lost 4 bases, and 5 bases stayed unmatched. In germline, CDR1 is SGHTA, CDR2 FQGNSA. CDR3 protein: CASSSLAGNYEQYF. Written as DNA, the CDR3 is TGTGCCAGCAGCTCTCTAGCGGGAAATTACGAGCAGTACTTC.

This chain uses TRBV4-1 with TRBJ1-4, with 8 bases lining up with TRBD1. V shed 1 base, J shed 5 bases, and the junction held 3 bases outside the gene matches. Germline-derived CDR1 and CDR2 are MGHRA and YSYEKL. The CDR3 extends over 15 amino acids. The CDR3 sequence: CASSQGTGINEKLFF. In nucleotides, the CDR3 is TGCGCCAGCAGCCAAGGGACAGGGATAAATGAAAAACTGTTTTTT.

V gene TRBV14 combines with J gene TRBJ2-7; 9 nucleotides line up with TRBD2. V was clipped by 2 bases and J by 12 bases; unmatched bases: 5. Per germline, CDR1 SGHDN and CDR2 FVKESK. This CDR3 contains 12 residues. CDR3 coding DNA: TGTGCCAGCAGCCAACAACTGGGACTAGCGTACTTC. Translation: CASSQQLGLAYF.

This clone was detected only a few times. The rearrangement joins TRBV30 to TRBJ1-1; D unclear. Per germline, CDR1 GTSNPN and CDR2 SVGIG (reference sequence). The CDR3 covers 12 residues. CDR3 DNA sequence: TGTGCAAATGGACCGACGAACACTGAAGCTTTCTTT. Protein sequence: CANGPTNTEAFF.

The V gene is TRBV15, the J gene TRBJ2-2; the D gene is possibly TRBD1 (5 bases). This CDR3 comprises 16 residues. Germline V gene lookup returns CDR1 LNHNV and CDR2 YYDKDF (reference sequence). V shed 0 bases and J shed 6 bases, with 14 bases lying between them. This CDR3 reads CATSREVRVGPGELFF. Here the CDR3 DNA reads TGTGCCACCAGCAGAGAAGTCAGGGTTGGTCCCGGGGAGCTGTTTTTT.

This sequence joins TRBV7-8 and TRBJ2-7; possible D gene TRBD1, 5 bases. Trimming pared 1 base from V and 2 bases from J, leaving 21 bases between. This CDR3 is built from 18 residues. Germline V gene lookup returns CDR1 SGHVS and CDR2 FQNEAQ. CDR3 in amino acids: CASSLVGWGSIETYEQYF. The CDR3 coding sequence is TGTGCCAGCAGCTTAGTGGGGTGGGGCAGTATAGAAACCTACGAGCAGTACTTC.

V and J are TRBV19 and TRBJ1-2; 7 positions agree with TRBD1. V shed 2 bases and J 4 bases; nucleotides not matched to a gene: 1. Germline-derived CDR1 and CDR2 are LNHDA and SQIVND (reference sequence). The CDR3 is made up of 13 amino acids. The CDR3 spells CASSISGGYGYTF. As DNA, the CDR3 is TGTGCCAGTAGTATATCAGGGGGCTATGGCTACACCTTC.